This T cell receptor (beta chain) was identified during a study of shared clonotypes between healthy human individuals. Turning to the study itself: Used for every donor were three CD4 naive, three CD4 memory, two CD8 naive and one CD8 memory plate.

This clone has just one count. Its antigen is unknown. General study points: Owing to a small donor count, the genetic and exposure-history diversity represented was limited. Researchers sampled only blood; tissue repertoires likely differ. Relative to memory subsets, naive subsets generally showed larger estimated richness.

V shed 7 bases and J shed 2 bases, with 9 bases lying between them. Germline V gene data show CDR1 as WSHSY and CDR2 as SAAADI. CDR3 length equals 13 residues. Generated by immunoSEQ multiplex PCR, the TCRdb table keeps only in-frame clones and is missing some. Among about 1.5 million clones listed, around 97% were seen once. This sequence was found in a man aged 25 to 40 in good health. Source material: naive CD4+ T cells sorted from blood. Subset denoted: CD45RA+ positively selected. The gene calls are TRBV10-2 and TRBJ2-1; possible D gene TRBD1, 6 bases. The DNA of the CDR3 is TGCGCCAGCAAGGACAGTCCCTACAATGAGCAGTTCTTC. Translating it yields CASKDSPYNEQFF.